Listed below are T cell receptor beta chains from one sample, sequenced in a study of blood T cell repertoires in COVID-19. Here immunoSEQ multiplex PCR was the method, and the copy in TCRdb shows in-frame clones only, minus some. The table lists some 69,000 clones, around 80% of them singletons. Specimen: peripheral blood. These receptors came from a man older than 75 with active or convalescent COVID-19. Both conserved end residues are part of each CDR3. D genes are given only for firm matches. Part of the rows lack a size; the others show once, few, many or a class for expanded clones.

cdr3_nt	cdr3_aa	v_call	clone_size	j_call	d_call
TGTGCCAGCAGTTACTCGTGGCAGGGTGGGGAAAAACTGTTTTTT	CASSYSWQGGEKLFF	TRBV6-5	NA	TRBJ1-4	NA
TGCGCCAGCAGATCCGACAGGGGCATGAACACTGAAGCTTTCTTT	CASRSDRGMNTEAFF	TRBV5-1	NA	TRBJ1-1	TRBD1
TGTGCCAGCAGCTTAGCGCGGCAGGGGCTTTCACCCCTCCACTTT	CASSLARQGLSPLHF	TRBV7-2	NA	TRBJ1-6	NA
TGCGCCACCAGGACTAGCGGGAAGTGGGGGACAGATACGCAGTATTTT	CATRTSGKWGTDTQYF	TRBV4-1	NA	TRBJ2-3	TRBD2
TGTGCCAGCAGCCTGTCGAGGGGACTGGCCCTCCACTTT	CASSLSRGLALHF	TRBV6-2/TRBV6-3	NA	TRBJ1-6	NA
TGTGCCAGCAGTTTCCCTTCACAGGGGAAGTACGAGCAGTACTTC	CASSFPSQGKYEQYF	TRBV6-5	NA	TRBJ2-7	TRBD1
TGTGCCAGCAGTGGGACAGTTGCAACTAATGAAAAACTGTTTTTT	CASSGTVATNEKLFF	TRBV2	NA	TRBJ1-4	NA
TGTGCCAGCTCACCCTCGATAGGGACTAGCGGATACACCGGGGAGCTGTTTTTT	CASSPSIGTSGYTGELFF	TRBV18	NA	TRBJ2-2	TRBD2
TGTGCCAGCAGTGCCTACTACGAGCAGTACTTC	CASSAYYEQYF	TRBV2	once	TRBJ2-7	NA
TGCAGTGCTAGAGGACGGGGGGGAGCTTTCTTT	CSARGRGGAFF	TRBV20-1	NA	TRBJ1-1	NA
TGTGCCAGCAGCCTTACGGGGGGAGGCGAGCAGTACTTC	CASSLTGGGEQYF	TRBV27	few	TRBJ2-7	TRBD2
TGTGCCGCCAGCAGGTCGCCCTTCGAGCAGTACTTC	CAASRSPFEQYF	TRBV28	NA	TRBJ2-7	NA
TGCGCCAGCAGCCAGGGGCCGATCACAGATACGCAGTATTTT	CASSQGPITDTQYF	TRBV4-3	NA	TRBJ2-3	NA
TGTGCCAGCAGTCCACGCGGCCTCCCCCAGCATTTT	CASSPRGLPQHF	TRBV28	once	TRBJ1-5	NA
TGTGCCAGCAGCACAGCCGGGACACTTAACACCGGGGAGCTGTTTTTT	CASSTAGTLNTGELFF	TRBV14	NA	TRBJ2-2	NA
TGTGCCAGCAGCCAACGGAAGGGACAGGGGGTCGCAGATACGCAGTATTTT	CASSQRKGQGVADTQYF	TRBV28	NA	TRBJ2-3	TRBD1
TGTGCCAGCAGCCCAAGTTCAGGGGCCGACTACGAGCAGTACTTC	CASSPSSGADYEQYF	TRBV4-2	few	TRBJ2-7	NA
TGTGCCATCAGTGGGGGGGACTACGAGCAGTACTTC	CAISGGDYEQYF	TRBV10-3	few	TRBJ2-7	NA
TGTGCCAGCAGTCCCGGGGGGGGCGGGTGGAGGTTTTTT	CASSPGGGGWRFF	TRBV12-3/TRBV12-4	few	TRBJ1-4	NA
TGTGCCAGCAGCTCAGCACTAGCGGGGGGGGCAGATACGCAGTATTTT	CASSSALAGGADTQYF	TRBV7-2	NA	TRBJ2-3	TRBD2
TGTGCCACCAGCAAGGGGGTGAGCTCCTATAATTCACCCCTCCACTTT	CATSKGVSSYNSPLHF	TRBV15	NA	TRBJ1-6	NA
TGTGCCAGCAGCCAAGACCAGAACAACCAAGAGACCCAGTACTTC	CASSQDQNNQETQYF	TRBV14	NA	TRBJ2-5	NA
TGCGCCAGCAGCCAGGGACAGGGGGGAACTAGCAATCAGCCCCAGCATTTT	CASSQGQGGTSNQPQHF	TRBV4-1	NA	TRBJ1-5	TRBD1
TGTGCCAGCAGCAGGGACAGGGCAACTAATGAAAAACTGTTTTTT	CASSRDRATNEKLFF	TRBV7-9	NA	TRBJ1-4	TRBD1
TGTGCCATCAGTGAATTACAGGGAGGACTAGATGAGCAGTTCTTC	CAISELQGGLDEQFF	TRBV10-3	NA	TRBJ2-1	NA
TGTGCCAGCAGCGAGACCGGGACTAGCGTAGGCACCGGGGAGCTGTTTTTT	CASSETGTSVGTGELFF	TRBV5-5	NA	TRBJ2-2	TRBD2
TGTGCCAGCAGTTCGACAGGGCCCTACACCTTC	CASSSTGPYTF	TRBV2	few	TRBJ1-2	TRBD1
TGTGCCAGCAGCAAACGGGACAGGGGGAATGGGGCCAACGTCCTGACTTTC	CASSKRDRGNGANVLTF	TRBV3-1/TRBV3-2	once	TRBJ2-6	TRBD1
TGTGCCAGCAGGCTGTCCCAGGTCCCTCGGACAGATACGCAGTATTTT	CASRLSQVPRTDTQYF	TRBV2	NA	TRBJ2-3	NA
TGTGCCAGCAGACCGACAGGGGTTAGCAATCAGCCCCAGCATTTT	CASRPTGVSNQPQHF	TRBV7-2	NA	TRBJ1-5	TRBD1
TGTGCCAGCAGTCTATTCAGAGGCTCGGGTGGCTACACCTTC	CASSLFRGSGGYTF	TRBV2	NA	TRBJ1-2	NA
TGTGCCAGCAGCCTCAGTCAGGGCCGAGGCACTGAAGCTTTCTTT	CASSLSQGRGTEAFF	TRBV7-2	NA	TRBJ1-1	NA
TGTGCCAGCAGCCTTCCGTCTCGCTCGGGTACTGAAGCTTTCTTT	CASSLPSRSGTEAFF	TRBV11-2	NA	TRBJ1-1	NA
TGCGCCAGCAGCCGGGGGACAGGGGAGGGTGAAGCTTTCTTT	CASSRGTGEGEAFF	TRBV5-1	NA	TRBJ1-1	TRBD1
TGTGCCAGCTCACCTCGGGAACTAACGAGCAATCAGCCCCAGCATTTT	CASSPRELTSNQPQHF	TRBV18	NA	TRBJ1-5	NA
TGTGCCAGTAGCCTCAACACGCGGCAAAAACTGTTTTTT	CASSLNTRQKLFF	TRBV19	NA	TRBJ1-4	NA
TGTGCCAGTAGTCGCGGGACAGGGGTTCCCCCCACCGGGGAGCTGTTTTTT	CASSRGTGVPPTGELFF	TRBV19	NA	TRBJ2-2	TRBD1
TGTGCCAGCAGCTCGTCGCCCAGGGATGACTACGAGCAGTACTTC	CASSSSPRDDYEQYF	TRBV5-6	NA	TRBJ2-7	NA
TGCGCCAGCAGCAAGGGACAGGGCAACTACAATGAGCAGTTCTTC	CASSKGQGNYNEQFF	TRBV5-1	NA	TRBJ2-1	TRBD1
TGTGCCAGCCGAATTCTCGACAGGACCAGTGGCTACACCTTC	CASRILDRTSGYTF	TRBV6-5	NA	TRBJ1-2	NA
TGCGCCAGCAGCTTGATGGGGCGGGGGATCGGCAATGAGCAGTTCTTC	CASSLMGRGIGNEQFF	TRBV5-1	few	TRBJ2-1	TRBD2
TGTGCCGGGGCGGAAAGCAATCAGCCCCAGCATTTT	CAGAESNQPQHF	TRBV6-6	NA	TRBJ1-5	NA
TGTGCTAGTGGTGGGGGGACAGGGGGCTACGGAAACACCATATATTTT	CASGGGTGGYGNTIYF	TRBV12-5	NA	TRBJ1-3	TRBD1
TGTGCCAGCAGCCTTAGCGGGGGCGAGCACAATGAGCAGTTCTTC	CASSLSGGEHNEQFF	TRBV7-2	few	TRBJ2-1	TRBD2
TGTGCCAGCAGCTTCGGACAGGGAGACACTGAAGCTTTCTTT	CASSFGQGDTEAFF	TRBV11-3	NA	TRBJ1-1	TRBD1
TGTGCCAGTAGTATCGGACACTACACCGGGGAGCTGTTTTTT	CASSIGHYTGELFF	TRBV19	NA	TRBJ2-2	NA
TGTGCCAGCAGCCCATCCTTGGCGGGGGGCACCAATGAGCAGTTCTTC	CASSPSLAGGTNEQFF	TRBV5-8	NA	TRBJ2-1	TRBD2
TGTGCCAGCAGTGTTTACCCGGGACAACCGAACACTGAAGCTTTCTTT	CASSVYPGQPNTEAFF	TRBV6-4	once	TRBJ1-1	NA
TGTGCCAGCAGCGCTACGGGAGATACGCAGTATTTT	CASSATGDTQYF	TRBV11-2	NA	TRBJ2-3	NA
TGTGCCAGCAGACAGGGGGCCAACACCGGGGAGCTGTTTTTT	CASRQGANTGELFF	TRBV2	NA	TRBJ2-2	TRBD1
TGTGCCAGCAGCTTAGCTGGCCCCGATAATTCACCCCTCCACTTT	CASSLAGPDNSPLHF	TRBV7-8	NA	TRBJ1-6	NA